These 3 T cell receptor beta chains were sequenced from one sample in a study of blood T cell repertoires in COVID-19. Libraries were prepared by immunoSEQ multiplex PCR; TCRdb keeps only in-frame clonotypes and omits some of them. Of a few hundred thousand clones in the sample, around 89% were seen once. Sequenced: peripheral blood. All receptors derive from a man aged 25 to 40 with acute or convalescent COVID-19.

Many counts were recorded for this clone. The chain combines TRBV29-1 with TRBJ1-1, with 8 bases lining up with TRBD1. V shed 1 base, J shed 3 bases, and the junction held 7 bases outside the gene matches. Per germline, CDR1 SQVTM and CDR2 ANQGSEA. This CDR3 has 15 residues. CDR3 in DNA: TGCAGCGTTGAAGTTTTGGCAGGGGGCGACACTGAAGCTTTCTTT. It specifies CSVEVLAGGDTEAFF.

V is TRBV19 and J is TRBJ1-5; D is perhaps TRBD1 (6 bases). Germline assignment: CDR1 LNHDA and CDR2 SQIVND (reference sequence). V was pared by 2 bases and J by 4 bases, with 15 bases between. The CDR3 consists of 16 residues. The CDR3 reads CASSITGRRGNQPQHF. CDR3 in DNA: TGTGCCAGTAGTATAACAGGGCGGAGAGGGAATCAGCCCCAGCATTTT.

This CDR3 reads CASSPGQGPGNEQFF. CDR3 nucleotide sequence: TGCGCCAGCAGCCCAGGACAGGGGCCGGGAAATGAGCAGTTCTTC. The V call is TRBV4-1, the J call TRBJ2-1, with TRBD1 matching 9 bases. V lost 4 bases and J lost 7; bases outside the gene matches: 8. CDR1 and CDR2 from the germline V gene are MGHRA and YSYEKL. The CDR3 sequence is 15 residues long.